A single T cell receptor (beta chain) is shown here with its context. The antigen is not known. TCRdb's copy holds only in-frame clones and misses some; the assay was immunoSEQ multiplex PCR. The sample yields fewer than 650,000 clones, less than 80% seen once. Losses at the gene ends were 4 bases for V and 6 bases for J; bases not matched to a gene: 7. CDR3 length equals 13 residues. Germline V gives CDR1 SGHKS, CDR2 YYEKEE (reference sequence). Donors were healthy HIV-negative adults without recent acute infections or vaccinations. These data belong to a study of shared clonotypes between healthy human individuals. Whole-study findings and limits: Only blood was sampled, and tissue TCR repertoires likely differ from blood ones.

The rearrangement links TRBV5-5 to TRBJ2-7; the match to TRBD2 covers 7 bases. The source material was PBMCs. This receptor was identified in a woman in her thirties or forties in good health. Some clones in this sample may be carry-over from other donors' samples. The CDR3 sequence: CASSLRLAGEQYF. As DNA, the CDR3 is TGTGCCAGCAGCCTAAGACTAGCTGGCGAGCAGTACTTC.